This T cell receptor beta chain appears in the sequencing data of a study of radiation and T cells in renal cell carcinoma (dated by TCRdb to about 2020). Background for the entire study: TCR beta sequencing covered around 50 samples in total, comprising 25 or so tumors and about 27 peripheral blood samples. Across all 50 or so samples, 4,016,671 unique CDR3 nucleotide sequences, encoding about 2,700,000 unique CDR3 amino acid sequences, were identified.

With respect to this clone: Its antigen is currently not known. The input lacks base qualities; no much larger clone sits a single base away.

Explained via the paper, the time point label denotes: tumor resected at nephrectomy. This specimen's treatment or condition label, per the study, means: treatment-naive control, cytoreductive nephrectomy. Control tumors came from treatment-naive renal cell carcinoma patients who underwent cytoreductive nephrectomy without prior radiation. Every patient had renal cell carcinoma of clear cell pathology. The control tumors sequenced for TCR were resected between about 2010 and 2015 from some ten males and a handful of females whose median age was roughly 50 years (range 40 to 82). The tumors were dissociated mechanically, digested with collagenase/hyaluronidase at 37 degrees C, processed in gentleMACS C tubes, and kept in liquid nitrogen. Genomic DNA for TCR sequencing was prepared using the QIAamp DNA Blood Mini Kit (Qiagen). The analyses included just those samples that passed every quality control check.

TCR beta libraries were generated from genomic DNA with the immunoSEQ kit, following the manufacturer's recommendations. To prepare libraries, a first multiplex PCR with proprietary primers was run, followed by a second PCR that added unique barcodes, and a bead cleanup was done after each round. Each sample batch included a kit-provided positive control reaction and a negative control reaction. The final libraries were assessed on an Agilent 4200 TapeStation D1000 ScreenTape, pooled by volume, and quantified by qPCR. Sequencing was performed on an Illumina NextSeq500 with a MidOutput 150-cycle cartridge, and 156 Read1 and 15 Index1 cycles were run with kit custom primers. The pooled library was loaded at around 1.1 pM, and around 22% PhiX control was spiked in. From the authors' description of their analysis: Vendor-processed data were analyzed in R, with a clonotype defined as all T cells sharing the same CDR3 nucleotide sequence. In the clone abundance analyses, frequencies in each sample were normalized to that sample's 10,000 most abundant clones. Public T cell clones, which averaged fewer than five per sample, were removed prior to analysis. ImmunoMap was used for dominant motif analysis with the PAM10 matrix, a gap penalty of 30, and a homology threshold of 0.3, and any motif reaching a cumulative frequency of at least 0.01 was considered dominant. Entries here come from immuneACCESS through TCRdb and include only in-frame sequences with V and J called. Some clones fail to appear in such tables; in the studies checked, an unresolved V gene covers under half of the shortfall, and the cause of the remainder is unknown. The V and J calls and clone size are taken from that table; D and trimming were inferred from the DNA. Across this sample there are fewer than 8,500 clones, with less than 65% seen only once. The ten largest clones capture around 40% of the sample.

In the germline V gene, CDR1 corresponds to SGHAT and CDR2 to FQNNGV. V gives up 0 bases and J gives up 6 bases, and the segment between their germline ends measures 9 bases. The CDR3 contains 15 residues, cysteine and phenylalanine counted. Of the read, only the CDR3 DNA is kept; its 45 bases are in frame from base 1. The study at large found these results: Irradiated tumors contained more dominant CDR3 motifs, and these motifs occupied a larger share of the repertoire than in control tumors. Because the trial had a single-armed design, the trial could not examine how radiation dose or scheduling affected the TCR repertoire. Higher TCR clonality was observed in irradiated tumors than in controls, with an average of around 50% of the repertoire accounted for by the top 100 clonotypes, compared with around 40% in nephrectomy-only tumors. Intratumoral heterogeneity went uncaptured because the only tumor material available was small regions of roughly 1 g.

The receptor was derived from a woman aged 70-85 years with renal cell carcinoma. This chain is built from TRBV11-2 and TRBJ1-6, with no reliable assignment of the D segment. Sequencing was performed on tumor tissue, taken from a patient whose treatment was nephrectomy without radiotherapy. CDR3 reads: CASSLEWDVNSPLHF. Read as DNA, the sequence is TGTGCCAGCAGCTTAGAATGGGATGTTAATTCACCCCTCCACTTT. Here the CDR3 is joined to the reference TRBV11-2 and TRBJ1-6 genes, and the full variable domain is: EAGVAQSPRYKIIEKRQSVAFWCNPISGHATLYWYQQILGQGPKLLIQFQNNGVVDDSQLPKDRFSAERLKGVDSTLKIQPAKLEDSAVYLCASSLEWDVNSPLHFGNGTRLTVT.